What follows are 4 T cell receptor beta chains derived from one specimen sequenced in a study of blood T cells in healthy people across ages. A second PCR of roughly 7 to 11 cycles used a sample-barcoded 5' primer and a J-beta primer mix. TCRdb processed the 5' RACE reads anew with MiXCR; each CDR3 protein has one entry. The data hold some 930,000 distinct CDR3 sequences, with roughly 28% observed a single time. This sample also belongs to another study, concerning T cells of mothers and their children.

The sequenced sample was blood. The receptors derive from a woman in her 40s in good health.

This clonotype was observed at least ten times. The gene calls are TRBV28 and TRBJ1-2, with TRBD1 identical over 9 bases. Trimming removed 7 bases from V and 6 bases from J; junction bases left unmatched: 3. CDR3 length equals 12 residues. CDR1 and CDR2 (germline): MDHEN, SYDVKM. The chain's CDR3 is CASTRDRDGYTF. The CDR3 DNA follows: TGTGCCAGCACCCGGGACAGGGATGGCTACACCTTC.

V and J are TRBV5-1 and TRBJ1-2; D is uncertain. CDR1 and CDR2 from the germline V gene are SGHRS and YFSETQ. Trimming removed 3 bases at V and 5 bases at J, with 11 bases between. The CDR3 spans 13 residues. CDR3 region: CASSSQESYGYTF. DNA of the CDR3: TGCGCCAGCAGCTCTCAGGAGTCTTATGGCTACACCTTC.

This clonotype was found many times. The chain links TRBV29-1 to TRBJ2-3; D might be TRBD1 (5 bases). V was clipped by 4 bases and J by 1 base, with 15 bases between them. This CDR3 spans 15 amino acids. Germline V gene sequence: CDR1 SQVTM, CDR2 ANQGSEA. The CDR3 spells CSVALSRGGTDTQYF. In DNA, the CDR3 is TGCAGCGTTGCCCTCTCTAGGGGTGGCACAGATACGCAGTATTTT.

This clonotype was counted many times. This chain joins TRBV11-2 and TRBJ2-2; 8 nucleotides align to TRBD1. This CDR3 region has 17 residues. CDR1 is SGHAT, CDR2 FQNNGV, per germline. Trimming took 6 bases from V and 5 from J; bases not matched to a gene: 14. The DNA for the CDR3 is TGTGCCAGCAGACCCACGGCCCAGGGGGCGGTTACCGGGGAGCTGTTTTTT. Its translation is CASRPTAQGAVTGELFF.